These 24 T cell receptor beta chains share one sample of origin, sequenced in a study of T cells after yellow fever vaccination. TCRdb re-derived calls from the 5' RACE reads in MiXCR, one entry per CDR3 protein. This sample has 150,000 to 200,000 distinct CDR3 sequences, with 9.3% found just once. Sequences were derived from CD8+ T cells sorted from PBMCs, sampled 45 days after the yellow fever booster vaccination. The receptors were gathered from a man aged 18 to 35 who received the YFV17D yellow fever vaccine.

This clonotype was detected only a few times. The chain carries TRBV7-9 and TRBJ2-1, with TRBD2 matching 7 bases. Germline V gene lookup returns CDR1 SEHNR and CDR2 FQNEAQ (reference sequence). The trim removed 1 base at V and 3 bases at J, leaving 3 bases unmatched. CDR3 length: 15 residues. CDR3 nucleotides: TGTGCCAGCAGCTTAGGGGTAGCGGGCTACAATGAGCAGTTCTTC. Protein sequence: CASSLGVAGYNEQFF.

The rearrangement links TRBV5-4 to TRBJ1-1; D is unresolved. Germline V gene lookup returns CDR1 SGHNT and CDR2 YYREEE (reference sequence). The V and J ends lost 0 bases and 6 bases respectively, with 3 bases between them. The CDR3 consists of 11 residues. CDR3 sequence (DNA): TGTGCCAGCAGCTTGGCCGCTGAAGCTTTCTTT. Amino acids: CASSLAAEAFF.

The CDR3 DNA reads TGTGCCAGCAGCCCACGGACAGGAAAACAAGAGACCCAGTACTTC. Translation: CASSPRTGKQETQYF. The J gene is TRBJ2-5, the V gene TRBV13, with TRBD1 identical over 7 bases. V lost 5 bases to trimming and J lost 2 bases; unmatched junction nucleotides: 8. The germline V gene has CDR1 PRHDT and CDR2 FYEKMQ (reference sequence). The CDR3 loop spans 15 amino acids. The whole variable domain, remainder taken from reference TRBV13 and TRBJ2-5, is AAGVIQSPRHLIKEKRETATLKCYPIPRHDTVYWYQQGPGQDPQFLISFYEKMQSDKGSIPDRFSAQQFSDYHSELNMSSLELGDSALYFCASSPRTGKQETQYFGPGTRLLVL.

This clonotype was found many times. V is TRBV4-1 and J is TRBJ2-5; D is possibly TRBD1 (5 bases). The CDR3 runs 16 residues. V lost 3 bases and J 2 bases, leaving 16 bases between the germline ends. Germline V gives CDR1 MGHRA, CDR2 YSYEKL. CDR3 DNA: TGCGCCAGCAGCCATTTACAAGGGGCAGTACAAGAGACCCAGTACTTC. This gives the protein CASSHLQGAVQETQYF.

The V gene is TRBV7-9, the J gene TRBJ2-2; D may correspond to TRBD1 or TRBD2 (5 bases each). The length of the CDR3 is 15 residues. Trimming shortened V by 5 bases and J by 2 bases, and 12 bases separated the two germline ends. The germline V gene encodes CDR1 SEHNR and CDR2 FQNEAQ (reference sequence). The CDR3 sequence: CASSQRDRNTGELFF. DNA for the CDR3: TGTGCCAGCAGCCAAAGGGACCGAAACACCGGGGAGCTGTTTTTT.

This clonotype was counted a few times. The chain has TRBV5-1 and TRBJ1-2; D gene ambiguous. Germline CDR1 reads SGHRS; CDR2 reads YFSETQ. Trimming removed 0 bases from V and 1 base from J, with 7 bases in between. CDR3 length: 14 amino acids. The CDR3 DNA sequence: TGCGCCAGCAGCTTGGAGGGCCATAACTATGGCTACACCTTC. Its translation: CASSLEGHNYGYTF.

The rearrangement joins TRBV4-3 to TRBJ2-1, with 9 bases lining up with TRBD1. The CDR3 spans 17 residues. The ends lost 3 bases at V and 0 bases at J; junction bases unmatched: 6. Germline V gene sequence: CDR1 LGHNA, CDR2 YSLEER. CDR3 DNA sequence: TGCGCCAGCAGCCAGGGGACAGGGAGAGTCTCCTACAATGAGCAGTTCTTC. Its protein is CASSQGTGRVSYNEQFF.

This clonotype has only a few counts. V gene TRBV15 combines with J gene TRBJ2-3, with TRBD2 matching over 13 bases. In germline, CDR1 is LNHNV, CDR2 YYDKDF (reference sequence). With 5 bases clipped from V and 2 bases from J, the junction kept 16 bases outside the gene matches. The CDR3 contains 20 residues. The CDR3 protein is CATSDRTSGGPIHTTDTQYF. The CDR3, as DNA: TGTGCCACCAGCGATAGGACTAGCGGGGGCCCTATCCACACCACAGATACGCAGTATTTT. The variable domain in full, completed from reference TRBV15 and TRBJ2-3, reads DAMVIQNPRYQVTQFGKPVTLSCSQTLNHNVMYWYQQKSSQAPKLLFHYYDKDFNNEADTPDNFQSRRPNTSFCFLDIRSPGLGDTAMYLCATSDRTSGGPIHTTDTQYFGPGTRLTVL.

The chain has TRBV12-3 or TRBV12-4 and TRBJ2-1; 9 bases fit TRBD2. This CDR3 is 12 amino acids long. V lost 8 bases and J lost 6; bases outside the gene matches: 2. The CDR3 sequence: CASASGINEQFF. As DNA, the CDR3 is TGTGCCAGCGCTAGCGGGATCAATGAGCAGTTCTTC.

Details on this clonotype: No conserved phenylalanine or tryptophan is present at the end of the CDR3, so a read error is the likely explanation. No DNA is shown, since the ends of the CDR3 on it are uncertain; the CDR3 is the one TCRdb lists. The chain recombines TRBV23-1 with TRBJ2-7; the table gives TRBD2 as D, unverified against the DNA. TRBV23-1 falls under the ORF class, with uncertain function. The CDR3 is 11 amino acids long, termini counted. The chain's CDR3 is CASSPELWRQD.

A few counts support this clonotype. The chain combines TRBV7-2 with TRBJ2-7, with TRBD2 matching 9 bases. The CDR3 sequence is 16 residues long. The germline CDR1 and CDR2 sequences are SGHTA and FQGNSA. Trimming at V came to 1 base and at J to 0 bases, leaving 4 bases not matched to a gene. The CDR3 protein is CASSLGPAGGSYEQYF. In nucleotides, the CDR3 is TGTGCCAGCAGCTTAGGGCCAGCGGGGGGCTCCTACGAGCAGTACTTC.

In this sample, this clonotype turned up many times. The V call is TRBV7-9, the J call TRBJ1-6; the match to TRBD1 covers 11 bases. Germline assignment: CDR1 SEHNR and CDR2 FQNEAQ (reference sequence). The CDR3 spans 14 residues. Trimming took 5 bases from V and 11 from J; bases not matched to a gene: 5. The CDR3, as DNA: TGTGCCAGCAGCGATTGGGACAGGGGGACACCCCTCCACTTT. Translating gives CASSDWDRGTPLHF.

The rearrangement links TRBV7-3 to TRBJ1-2, with no clear D. CDR3 length: 13 residues. Deletions cut 4 bases from V and 5 bases from J, with 11 bases between. Looked up from germline, CDR1 is SGHTA and CDR2 is FQGTGA. The CDR3 spells CASSYGSGYGYTF. CDR3 nucleotides: TGTGCCAGCAGCTATGGTTCTGGATATGGCTACACCTTC.

This clonotype was observed a handful of times. Here the CDR3 DNA reads TGCGCCAGCAGCCAAGAAAGTGGGAGTTACCAAGAGACCCAGTACTTC. Its translation is CASSQESGSYQETQYF. The genes are TRBV4-1 and TRBJ2-5, with a weak D call TRBD2 (5 bases). Germline CDR1 reads MGHRA; CDR2 reads YSYEKL. CDR3 length: 16 amino acids. Trimming left V 0 bases short and J 0 bases short, with 11 bases between.

This clonotype was observed a few times. The chain employs TRBV4-3 and TRBJ2-5; no clear D. The CDR3 sequence is 15 residues long. In germline, CDR1 is LGHNA, CDR2 YSLEER. Trimming removed 1 base from V and 5 bases from J, with 14 bases in between. The CDR3 loop is CASSQGWFPAETQYF. CDR3 nucleotides: TGCGCCAGCAGCCAAGGGTGGTTCCCCGCGGAGACCCAGTACTTC.

The chain uses TRBV27 and TRBJ1-5; perhaps TRBD1 as D (6 bases). Germline-derived CDR1 and CDR2 are MNHEY and SMNVEV (reference sequence). The CDR3 runs to 15 residues. Between the trimmed V and J ends, which lost 6 bases and 3 bases, there was a span of 15 bases. CDR3 sequence (DNA): TGTGCCAGCAGCCCCCGCGGACAGTTCAATCAGCCCCAGCATTTT. This encodes CASSPRGQFNQPQHF.

The chain joins TRBV7-6 to TRBJ2-5; D might be TRBD1 (5 bases). Trimming stripped 4 bases from V and 1 base from J, with 13 bases between. Germline lookup yields CDR1 SGHVS and CDR2 FNYEAQ. This CDR3 is built from 15 residues. This CDR3 reads CASSSGRALQETQYF. Written as DNA, the CDR3 is TGTGCCAGCAGCTCGGGCAGGGCCCTCCAAGAGACCCAGTACTTC.

This clonotype has a count of ten or more. The chain's CDR3 is CASSSDRGETQYF. The CDR3 nucleotides are TGTGCCAGCAGCTCGGACAGGGGCGAGACCCAGTACTTC. This chain connects TRBV12-3 or TRBV12-4 to TRBJ2-5, with TRBD1 identical over 9 bases. J was trimmed by 5 bases and V by 6 bases; bases with no gene match: 4. CDR3 length: 13 residues.

The rearrangement links TRBV7-8 to TRBJ2-2; 8 bases line up with TRBD1. The V and J ends lost 7 bases and 1 base, in that order; junction bases with no gene match: 5. The CDR3 is made up of 15 amino acids. Per the germline V gene, CDR1 is SGHVS and CDR2 is FQNEAQ. The CDR3 nucleotides read TGTGCCAGCACCTGGGGACAGGAGAACACCGGGGAGCTGTTTTTT. Translating gives CASTWGQENTGELFF.

The sample holds a few counts of this clonotype. The genes are TRBV4-3 and TRBJ2-1; no clear D gene. Germline V CDR1 and CDR2: LGHNA, YSLEER. With 1 base removed from V and 7 bases from J, the gap between germline ends came to 5 bases. The CDR3 consists of 12 residues. The CDR3 is CASSQGLNEQFF. In DNA, the CDR3 is TGCGCCAGCAGCCAAGGACTGAATGAGCAGTTCTTC.

This clonotype occurred many times. This chain links TRBV29-1 with TRBJ2-7, with TRBD1 as a possible D gene (6 bases). The CDR3 length is 15 residues. Germline V gene sequence: CDR1 SQVTM, CDR2 ANQGSEA. The V end lost 6 bases, the J end lost 0 bases, and 18 bases lay between the germline ends. The CDR3 DNA is TGCAGCGTCGAATCCGGGACACTGAACTCCTACGAGCAGTACTTC. Translating gives CSVESGTLNSYEQYF.

The chain couples TRBV7-3 to TRBJ1-1; D is perhaps TRBD1 (6 bases). The CDR3 length is 15 residues. Trimming removed 1 base from V and 6 bases from J, with 15 bases in between. CDR1 and CDR2 from the germline V gene are SGHTA and FQGTGA. This CDR3 is CASSLKGGRIAEAFF. DNA for the CDR3: TGTGCCAGCAGCTTAAAGGGGGGGAGGATCGCTGAAGCTTTCTTT.

This clonotype was observed at least ten times. The V gene is TRBV4-3, the J gene TRBJ2-7; 7 nucleotides align to TRBD1. CDR1 and CDR2 from the germline V gene are LGHNA and YSLEER. V dropped 0 bases and J dropped 0; count of bases not matched to a gene: 8. The CDR3 spans 17 residues. CDR3 DNA sequence: TGCGCCAGCAGCCAAGAATCCAGGGGGTTTAGCTCCTACGAGCAGTACTTC. Amino acids: CASSQESRGFSSYEQYF.

V usage is TRBV5-6 and J usage is TRBJ2-3, with D possibly being TRBD2 (6 bases). The CDR3 spans 13 residues. V was clipped by 8 bases and J by 2 bases, with 12 bases between them. CDR1 SGHDT and CDR2 YYEEEE come from the germline V gene. The CDR3 coding sequence is TGTGCCAGGGAAAGGACTACCACAGATACGCAGTATTTT. It codes for CARERTTTDTQYF.